The rows below give T cell receptor beta chains drawn from one sample of a study of blood T cell repertoires in COVID-19. The data were produced by immunoSEQ multiplex PCR, yet TCRdb's version contains in-frame clones alone and is incomplete. The data show 140,000 to 150,000 clones, 85% to 90% seen once. The sample taken for sequencing was peripheral blood. The origin of the receptors is a young man with COVID-19, enrolled during active disease. CDR3s leave out the opening cysteine and the closing phenylalanine or tryptophan.

V: TRBV28; J: TRBJ2-1; CDR3: ASSPGTGGFIGEQF
V: TRBV7-2; J: TRBJ1-2; CDR3: ASSLQGANGYT
V: TRBV10-3; J: TRBJ2-3; CDR3: AIRDSEVSTDTQY
V: TRBV19; J: TRBJ2-1; CDR3: ASSPHRLAEMNEQF
V: TRBV28; J: TRBJ1-4; CDR3: ASSSYRVGNEKLF
V: TRBV14; J: TRBJ2-1; CDR3: ASSHGQGASLEQF
V: TRBV5-6; J: TRBJ1-3; CDR3: ASRQTGGPGNTIY
V: TRBV29-1; J: TRBJ1-1; CDR3: SVPPGLGTEAF
V: TRBV10-3; J: TRBJ2-3; CDR3: AISGGVEDTQY
V: TRBV9; J: TRBJ2-1; CDR3: ASSALTGGTYNEQF
V: TRBV29-1; J: TRBJ2-7; CDR3: SAEGTDSYEQY
V: TRBV23-1; J: TRBJ2-2; CDR3: ASSQSGTSGNTGELF
V: TRBV29-1; J: TRBJ2-1; CDR3: SVEDGPRDRIYNEQF
V: TRBV27; J: TRBJ2-7; CDR3: ASSGLAEAHSYEQY
V: TRBV3-1/TRBV3-2; J: TRBJ2-3; CDR3: ASSQRGGLAGADTQY
V: TRBV4-1; J: TRBJ2-3; CDR3: ASSQGIGQGEDTQY
V: TRBV9; J: TRBJ2-1; CDR3: ASSATSGGYNEQF
V: TRBV5-4; J: TRBJ2-7; CDR3: ASSQPGGQLSEQY
V: TRBV30; J: TRBJ2-3; CDR3: AWSVLLGGATDTQY
V: TRBV7-3; J: TRBJ2-3; CDR3: ASSFGAATDTQY
V: TRBV5-4; J: TRBJ1-1; CDR3: ASRRQVDNTEAF
V: TRBV4-3; J: TRBJ2-7; CDR3: ASSQLGRDEQY
V: TRBV12-3/TRBV12-4; J: TRBJ2-3; CDR3: ASSFGTDTQY
V: TRBV7-9; J: TRBJ2-7; CDR3: ASSLAGQYYEQY
V: TRBV19; J: TRBJ1-5; CDR3: ASSIQHSRGNQPQH
V: TRBV7-6; J: TRBJ1-3; CDR3: ASSLVAEGAGNTIY
V: TRBV15; J: TRBJ1-2; CDR3: ATSRGRGPYGYT